This T cell receptor beta chain was captured in a study of cytomegalovirus exposure and HLA in healthy donors. Study-level results: Associated with cytomegalovirus, according to the listing, were approximately 160 TCR beta chains. When presence/absence was analysed, sequencing depth was taken to be roughly uniform across donors. Some V segments, including TRBV6-2 and TRBV6-3, were excluded as indistinguishable.

Researchers ran the PCR with 60 Vbeta and 13 Jbeta primers. Generated by immunoSEQ multiplex PCR, the TCRdb table keeps only in-frame clones and is missing some. The sample carries 150,000 to 200,000 clones, roughly 81% recorded once. On this clone itself: Its antigen remains unknown.

This CDR3 is 16 amino acids long. Per germline, CDR1 LGHNA and CDR2 YNFKEQ. Trimming shortened V by 0 bases and J by 7 bases, and 19 bases separated the two germline ends. This clonotype was sampled from a girl aged 5-17 years in good health and CMV-seropositive. J is TRBJ2-7 and V is TRBV4-2; D is ambiguous. What was sequenced was PBMCs. CDR3 sequence: CASSQEGGDGLWEQYF. In nucleotides, the CDR3 is TGTGCCAGCAGCCAAGAAGGCGGTGACGGTTTGTGGGAGCAGTACTTC.